Listed here are 19 T cell receptor beta chains from one sample, sequenced in a study of T cells in Graves' hyperthyroidism and ophthalmopathy. The source material, RNA transcripts, was used to amplify TCR beta CDR3 regions. The HTBI primer set drove a first-round RT-PCR of the TCR CDR3. TCRdb itself ran the multiplex PCR reads through MiXCR, one entry per CDR3 protein. The sample has about 840,000 distinct CDR3 sequences, more than 30% seen once; the top ten hold 8.9%. Material for sequencing was blood. The receptors originated from a man aged 18-30 years with Graves' hyperthyroidism.

This chain connects TRBV25-1 to TRBJ2-7, with TRBD2 matching over 9 bases. The CDR3 loop spans 17 amino acids. The germline gives CDR1 MGHDK, CDR2 SYGVNS. Unmatched junction bases numbered 13, after V lost 4 bases and J lost 3 bases. DNA of the CDR3: TGTGCCAGCAGTGCTACTAGCGGGCGGGAGGAACGCTACGAGCAGTACTTC. The encoded protein is CASSATSGREERYEQYF.

This clonotype was seen only a few times. The CDR3, as DNA: TGTGCCAGCAGCTCCTATCCCGACAGGGGATCTTCCGAAGCTTTCTTT. Translated, it gives CASSSYPDRGSSEAFF. The V and J genes are TRBV7-8 and TRBJ1-1; 8 bases are a match to TRBD1. CDR1 SGHVS and CDR2 FQNEAQ come from the germline V gene. The CDR3 runs to 16 residues. Trimming removed 4 bases from V and 8 bases from J; junction bases left unmatched: 15. Using reference TRBV7-8 and TRBJ1-1 for the parts outside the CDR3, the full variable domain is GAGVSQSPRYKVAKRGQDVALRCDPISGHVSLFWYQQALGQGPEFLTYFQNEAQLDKSGLPSDRFFAERPEGSVSTLKIQRTQQEDSAVYLCASSSYPDRGSSEAFFGQGTRLTVV.

The table lists this clonotype with many counts. The chain links TRBV7-9 to TRBJ2-7; D not certain. Germline V CDR1 and CDR2: SEHNR, FQNEAQ (reference sequence). There are 13 residues in the CDR3. V lost 1 base, J lost 2 bases, and 6 bases lay in between. CDR3 in DNA: TGTGCCAGCAGCTTAGTAAGCGCCTACGAGCAGTACTTC. Residues: CASSLVSAYEQYF.

The genes are TRBV14 and TRBJ2-7; 8 positions agree with TRBD1. Germline loops: CDR1 SGHDN, CDR2 FVKESK. Trimming removed 8 bases from V and 3 bases from J; junction bases left unmatched: 9. There are 14 residues in the CDR3. CDR3: CASVEGQGDYEQYF. The DNA for the CDR3 is TGTGCCAGCGTTGAAGGACAGGGTGACTACGAGCAGTACTTC.

This clonotype showed up many times. The V and J genes are TRBV25-1 and TRBJ2-7; the D is unclear. Germline CDR1 reads MGHDK; CDR2 reads SYGVNS. The CDR3 spans 13 residues. Trimming took 7 bases from V and 2 from J, leaving 12 bases between them. The CDR3 region is CASTGQVTYEQYF. The CDR3 DNA is TGTGCCAGCACCGGGCAGGTCACCTACGAGCAGTACTTC.

CDR3 nucleotide sequence: TGTGCCAGCAGTGTGAGGGACGGAGCCTACGAGCAGTACTTC. It is translated as CASSVRDGAYEQYF. The gene calls are TRBV2 and TRBJ2-7, with D possibly called TRBD1 or TRBD2 (5 bases each). The CDR3 covers 14 residues. The V end lost 4 bases, the J end lost 2 bases, and 12 bases lay between the germline ends. The germline gives CDR1 SNHLY, CDR2 FYNNEI.

This clonotype showed up many times. The J gene is TRBJ1-1, the V gene TRBV10-3; perhaps TRBD1 as D (6 bases). V was cut by 4 bases and J by 6 bases, with 15 bases left in between. This CDR3 is built from 14 residues. Germline V gene data show CDR1 as ENHRY and CDR2 as SYGVKD. CDR3 nucleotide sequence: TGTGCCATCAGTGGATTACAGGGAACGGCTGAAGCTTTCTTT. This encodes CAISGLQGTAEAFF.

Note on this clonotype: A much larger clone sits a single nucleotide away, making a read error possible. The CDR3 DNA reads as TGCAGCGTTGAAGGGGGACAGGGCAATACTGAAGCTTTCTTT. It specifies CSVEGGQGNTEAFF. The chain links TRBV29-1 to TRBJ1-1; TRBD1 agrees at 9 bases. The V gene's germline CDR1 is SQVTM and CDR2 ANQGSEA. V lost 1 base to trimming and J lost 5 bases; unmatched junction nucleotides: 5. The CDR3 contains 14 residues.

To note about this clonotype: At one of its ends the junction is not consistent with the germline gene, which may arise from a read error. This chain connects TRBV10-3 to TRBJ2-7, with 13 positions matching TRBD2. The germline CDR1 and CDR2 sequences are ENHRY and SYGVKD. The CDR3 has 15 residues. CDR3 loop: CASSPGTSGIHEQYF. DNA of the CDR3: TGTGCCAGCAGTCCCGGGACTAGCGGGATCCACGAGCAGTACTTC.

Here the CDR3 reads CAISGAGVAPQYF. In DNA form, the CDR3 reads TGTGCCATCAGTGGAGCGGGGGTCGCGCCCCAGTACTTC. The V and J genes are TRBV10-3 and TRBJ2-5; 8 nucleotides line up with TRBD2. The CDR3 runs to 13 residues. Per the germline V gene, CDR1 is ENHRY and CDR2 is SYGVKD. V lost 4 bases and J lost 9; bases outside the gene matches: 7.

The table lists this clonotype with many counts. The chain recombines TRBV6-5 with TRBJ2-5; 7 bases map to TRBD1. The CDR3 contains 14 residues. The V gene end was trimmed by 5 bases and the J gene end by 2 bases; junction bases not matched to a gene: 5. The germline CDR1 and CDR2 sequences are MNHEY and SVGAGI. The DNA for the CDR3 is TGTGCCAGCAGTAATATCAGGGGGCAAGAGACCCAGTACTTC. Its translation: CASSNIRGQETQYF.

This chain joins TRBV9 and TRBJ2-7, with D possibly being TRBD1 (6 bases). CDR3 size: 16 residues. The ends were cut back, 0 bases at V and 5 bases at J, with 18 bases in the middle. CDR1 SGDLS and CDR2 YYNGEE come from the germline V gene. DNA for the CDR3: TGTGCCAGCAGCGTAGGGGGGCGGCTGGCCCCCAACGAGCAGTACTTC. Its translation: CASSVGGRLAPNEQYF.

This clonotype was observed a handful of times. V and J are TRBV7-8 and TRBJ2-6; weak D call: TRBD1 (6 bases). Trimming cost V 3 bases and J 2 bases, with 17 bases left between them. The germline V gene encodes CDR1 SGHVS and CDR2 FQNEAQ. This CDR3 comprises 18 residues. The CDR3 DNA is TGTGCCAGCAGCTTTTTAGCCCCGAACAGGGCTGGGGCCAACGTCCTGACTTTC. Amino acids: CASSFLAPNRAGANVLTF.

This chain connects TRBV20-1 to TRBJ2-5; TRBD2 agrees at 15 bases. This CDR3 is 19 amino acids long. V gave up 3 bases and J gave up 3 bases; unmatched junction bases: 14. Germline CDR1 and CDR2: DFQATT and SNEGSKA (reference sequence). CDR3 protein: CSASPIPGLAGGPEETQYF. CDR3 sequence (DNA): TGCAGTGCTAGTCCTATTCCGGGACTAGCGGGGGGCCCGGAAGAGACCCAGTACTTC.

The chain employs TRBV7-2 and TRBJ2-5, with a weak D call TRBD2 (5 bases). The CDR3 extends over 14 amino acids. Per the germline V gene, CDR1 is SGHTA and CDR2 is FQGNSA. V was trimmed by 7 bases and J by 0 bases, leaving 12 bases between them. The CDR3 loop reads CASKRVSYQETQYF. The DNA for the CDR3 is TGTGCCAGCAAGAGGGTTTCGTACCAAGAGACCCAGTACTTC.

The chain carries TRBV9 and TRBJ1-2, with D perhaps matching TRBD1 (5 bases). The CDR3 totals 13 residues. CDR1 SGDLS and CDR2 YYNGEE come from the germline V gene. Trimming pared 1 base from V and 4 bases from J, leaving 8 bases between. The CDR3 nucleotides are TGTGCCAGCAGCGTACAGGGCCCCTATGGCTACACCTTC. Its protein product is CASSVQGPYGYTF.

This clonotype was seen many times. Here the CDR3 DNA reads TGCAGCGCCGCTATCCGCCAAACAGGGACGCAGTACTTC. It is translated as CSAAIRQTGTQYF. V is TRBV29-1 and J is TRBJ2-7; the D gene is possibly TRBD1 (6 bases). The V end lost 7 bases, the J end lost 9 bases, and 22 bases lay between the germline ends. CDR3 length: 13 residues. CDR1 is SQVTM and CDR2 is ANQGSEA in the germline V gene.

This clonotype was observed many times. The chain combines TRBV7-9 with TRBJ1-2; the D gene is possibly TRBD1 (6 bases). The CDR3 length is 16 residues. Trimming took 9 bases from V and 8 from J, leaving 28 bases between them. Germline V gene lookup returns CDR1 SEHNR and CDR2 FQNEAQ (reference sequence). The CDR3 nucleotides are TGTGCCAGTCCAGCGAGCCAAGGAGGGGGGCGCGAAGGCTACACCTTC. Translation: CASPASQGGGREGYTF.

The rearrangement joins TRBV12-3 or TRBV12-4 to TRBJ2-7, with 13 bases aligning to TRBD2. The CDR3 sequence is 17 residues long. V was pared by 6 bases and J by 2 bases, with 10 bases of the junction left unmatched. CDR3: CASSEGRTSGSPYEQYF. The CDR3 DNA reads as TGTGCCAGCAGCGAGGGACGGACTAGCGGGAGTCCCTACGAGCAGTACTTC.